This T cell receptor beta chain was documented in a study of type 1 regulatory T cells. On the study more broadly: T-allo10 is a Tr1-enriched, alloantigen-specific CD4 T cell product made in vitro. Study-wide results and caveats: Tr1 cells had a more restricted TCR repertoire than non-Tr1 cells.

On this clonotype itself: Antigen specificity is unknown.

MiXCR was run by TCRdb on the reads, yielding one entry per CDR3 protein. The table records about 42,000 distinct CDR3 sequences, more than 9% of them present only once. This clonotype originated in a human donor in good health. Sequencing used cultured non-Tr1 T cells, either the whole culture or a sorted T cell fraction (not recorded which).

The CDR3 region is CASSPLGAYEQYF. The CDR3 region has the DNA TGTGCCAGCAGCCCGCTCGGGGCCTACGAGCAGTACTTC. The chain is built from TRBV7-2 and TRBJ2-7; maybe TRBD2 (5 bases). The V gene lost 5 bases and the J gene lost 2 bases, with 10 bases spanning the gap. The germline CDR1 and CDR2 sequences are SGHTA and FQGNSA. This CDR3 region has 13 residues. The complete variable domain, with remaining parts taken from reference TRBV7-2 and TRBJ2-7, reads GAGVSQSPSNKVTEKGKDVELRCDPISGHTALYWYRQSLGQGLEFLIYFQGNSAPDKSGLPSDRFSAERTGGSVSTLTIQRTQQEDSAVYLCASSPLGAYEQYFGPGTRLTVT.